This T cell receptor beta chain was sequenced during a study of blood T cell repertoires in COVID-19. Study-wide context: COVID-19 samples, acute and convalescent, were from the United States, Italy and Spain. PBMCs, B-cell-depleted T cells, or T cells were the source of the cDNA or gDNA that made up the material.

The V gene's germline CDR1 is MRHNA and CDR2 SNTAGT. The V gene lost 5 bases and the J gene lost 5 bases, with 19 bases spanning the gap. This CDR3 has 16 residues. In the original processing: By means of reference gene primer amplification, nucleated cell counts were estimated. Clones were sequenced by immunoSEQ multiplex PCR, and TCRdb holds only the in-frame ones, with some missing. D and trimming were read from the DNA, whereas the V and J calls and clone size are those reported in that table. Among about 140,000 clones listed, 88% were seen once. Sequencing was performed on peripheral blood. The rearrangement links TRBV6-4 to TRBJ2-1, with D possibly matching TRBD2 (5 bases). The receptor was isolated from a man between 60 and 70 years old with active or convalescent COVID-19. The CDR3 spells CASSPESGSGHNEQFF. The CDR3 DNA sequence: TGTGCCAGCAGTCCCGAAAGCGGTTCAGGCCACAATGAGCAGTTCTTC.